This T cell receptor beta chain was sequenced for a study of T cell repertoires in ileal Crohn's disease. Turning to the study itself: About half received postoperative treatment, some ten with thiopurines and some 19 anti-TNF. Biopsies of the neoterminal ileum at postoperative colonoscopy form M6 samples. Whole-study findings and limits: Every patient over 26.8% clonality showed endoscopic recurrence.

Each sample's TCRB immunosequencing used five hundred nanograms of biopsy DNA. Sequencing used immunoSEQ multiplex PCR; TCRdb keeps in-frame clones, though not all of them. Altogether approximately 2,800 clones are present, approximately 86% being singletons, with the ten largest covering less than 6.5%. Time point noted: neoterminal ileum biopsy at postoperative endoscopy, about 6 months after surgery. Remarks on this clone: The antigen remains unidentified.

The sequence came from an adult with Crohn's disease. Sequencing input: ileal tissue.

The CDR3 here is CASSLSKQQGITEAFF. In DNA form, the CDR3 reads TGTGCCAGCAGCTTGAGCAAACAACAGGGGATTACTGAAGCTTTCTTT. The chain has TRBV7-6 and TRBJ1-1, with 7 bases aligning to TRBD1. Germline loops: CDR1 SGHVS, CDR2 FNYEAQ. V lost 3 bases to trimming and J lost 5 bases; unmatched junction nucleotides: 12. The CDR3 is 16 amino acids.